These 29 T cell receptor beta chains were all obtained from the same sample, sequenced in a study of pediatric ulcerative colitis. This table comes from immunoSEQ multiplex PCR, and its TCRdb copy is limited to in-frame clones, with some not included. The sample lists roughly 54,000 clones, about 87% occurring once. The sequenced material came from blood. The receptors derive from a boy aged 5-17 years who was a control in a study of pediatric ulcerative colitis.

The sample holds a few counts of this clone. The gene calls are TRBV11-2 and TRBJ1-6; possible D gene TRBD1, 5 bases. The CDR3 has 17 amino acids. Germline V gives CDR1 SGHAT, CDR2 FQNNGV. Deletions cut 3 bases from V and 0 bases from J, with 12 bases between. This chain's CDR3 is CASSLGTSNSYNSPLHF. The CDR3 DNA sequence: TGTGCCAGCAGCTTGGGGACCTCTAACTCCTATAATTCACCCCTCCACTTT.

About this clone: Compared with germline, one end of the junction differs, possibly owing to a read error. This CDR3 is CASSEAPVRGYYCYTF. CDR3 DNA sequence: TGTGCCAGCAGTGAAGCCCCGGTTAGGGGCTACTATTGCTACACCTTC. The chain joins TRBV2 to TRBJ1-2; maybe TRBD1 (5 bases). This CDR3 contains 16 residues. In germline, CDR1 is SNHLY, CDR2 FYNNEI.

CDR3 DNA sequence: TGCAGTGCTAGACACGCGGGAGAGCAGTACTTC. It is translated as CSARHAGEQYF. This chain connects TRBV20-1 to TRBJ2-7; a weak D match, TRBD2 (6 bases). V was pared by 2 bases and J by 7 bases, with 9 bases between. Per the germline V gene, CDR1 is DFQATT and CDR2 is SNEGSKA (reference sequence). The CDR3 has 11 residues.

This clone has only one observation. The rearrangement uses TRBV18 and TRBJ2-3; 11 positions match TRBD2. Trimming cost V 4 bases and J 6 bases; bases outside gene matches: 3. This CDR3 has 14 residues. The germline V gene has CDR1 KGHSH and CDR2 LQKENI. The CDR3 bases are TGTGCCAGCTCACTGACTAGCGGGGCCGATACGCAGTATTTT. Protein sequence: CASSLTSGADTQYF.

The rearrangement links TRBV25-1 to TRBJ2-1; tentative D call: TRBD1 (6 bases). CDR3 length: 17 residues. CDR1 is MGHDK, CDR2 SYGVNS, per germline. Trimming stripped 8 bases from V and 6 bases from J, with 26 bases between. In nucleotides, the CDR3 is TGTGCCAGCCGACACCGGGACATCCTTGGAGAAGGCAATGAGCAGTTCTTC. Encoded protein: CASRHRDILGEGNEQFF.

This clone was seen only once. V usage is TRBV28 and J usage is TRBJ1-4; D is possibly TRBD1 (6 bases). The CDR3 runs 15 residues. Germline V gene data show CDR1 as MDHEN and CDR2 as SYDVKM. The V gene lost 5 bases and the J gene lost 3 bases, with 13 bases spanning the gap. CDR3 sequence: CASSPPRTANEKLFF. The CDR3, as DNA: TGTGCCAGCAGTCCTCCCAGGACAGCTAATGAAAAACTGTTTTTT.

The rearrangement uses TRBV10-3 and TRBJ2-5, with D uncertain. This CDR3 region has 15 residues. V lost 6 bases and J lost 5, with 19 bases in between. The germline gives CDR1 ENHRY, CDR2 SYGVKD. CDR3 loop: CAIRGDRLIWETQYF. CDR3 coding DNA: TGTGCCATCAGAGGAGACCGACTGATTTGGGAGACCCAGTACTTC.

The rearrangement links TRBV9 to TRBJ1-1; D is possibly TRBD1 (5 bases). CDR1 is SGDLS, CDR2 YYNGEE, per germline. V was pared by 4 bases and J by 4 bases, with 26 bases between. This CDR3 contains 18 residues. CDR3 nucleotide sequence: TGTGCCAGCAGCCCACTCAGGGACCCTGGTTTCGAGAGCACTGAAGCTTTCTTT. Its protein is CASSPLRDPGFESTEAFF.

The chain has TRBV6-4 and TRBJ1-6; no clear D gene. V lost 4 bases to trimming and J lost 2 bases, with 9 bases between them. CDR3 length equals 15 residues. Germline V gene sequence: CDR1 MRHNA, CDR2 SNTAGT. The CDR3 spells CASSVPIPYNSPLHF. DNA of the CDR3: TGTGCCAGCAGTGTCCCTATACCCTATAATTCACCCCTCCACTTT.

This chain joins TRBV5-8 and TRBJ1-5; D unresolved. This CDR3 has 13 amino acids. Germline lookup yields CDR1 SGHTS and CDR2 YDEGEE. The V and J ends lost 1 base and 4 bases respectively, with 6 bases between them. In nucleotides, the CDR3 is TGTGCCAGCAGCTTGATGGAGAATCAGCCCCAGCATTTT. It yields the protein CASSLMENQPQHF.

The V call is TRBV4-3, the J call TRBJ2-7, with TRBD1 identical over 11 bases. The CDR3 loop spans 15 amino acids. The germline CDR1 and CDR2 sequences are LGHNA and YSLEER. V trimming: 4 bases; J trimming: 1 base; junction bases outside the gene matches: 3. The CDR3 spells CASSRGTGGSYEQYF. CDR3 nucleotide sequence: TGCGCCAGCAGCCGAGGGACAGGGGGATCCTACGAGCAGTACTTC.

This chain uses TRBV2 with TRBJ2-3; D gene uncertain. V dropped 4 bases and J dropped 1 base, with 3 bases sitting between them. Germline V gene lookup returns CDR1 SNHLY and CDR2 FYNNEI. The CDR3 sequence is 12 residues long. DNA of the CDR3: TGTGCCAGCAGTGCTGGCACAGATACGCAGTATTTT. As protein: CASSAGTDTQYF.

This clone was seen a handful of times. V and J are TRBV18 and TRBJ1-5, with D unresolved. CDR3 length equals 12 residues. The germline gives CDR1 KGHSH, CDR2 LQKENI. V was shortened by 8 bases and J by 2 bases, with 7 bases between the two germline ends. CDR3 in DNA: TGTGCCAGCCAAACGGGCAATCAGCCCCAGCATTTT. Translated, it gives CASQTGNQPQHF.

The genes are TRBV25-1 and TRBJ2-4; the D gene could be TRBD1 or TRBD2 (6 bases each). Deletions cut 3 bases from V and 1 base from J, with 13 bases between. The CDR3 contains 16 residues. CDR1 and CDR2 (germline): MGHDK, SYGVNS. CDR3 region: CASSEEGDLAKNIQYF. CDR3 nucleotide sequence: TGTGCCAGCAGTGAGGAGGGGGATTTGGCCAAAAACATTCAGTACTTC.

V and J are TRBV5-1 and TRBJ2-7; 11 positions agree with TRBD2. J gave up 2 bases and V 2 bases, and 3 bases lay outside the gene matches. Germline V gives CDR1 SGHRS, CDR2 YFSETQ. This CDR3 has 15 residues. Here the CDR3 DNA reads TGCGCCAGCAGCTTCTTAGCGGGAGGGACCTACGAGCAGTACTTC. Its translation: CASSFLAGGTYEQYF.

This clone showed up just a few times. Written as DNA, the CDR3 is TGTGCTAGTGCCTTGGGAGGGAGGACTGAAGCTTTCTTT. It codes for CASALGGRTEAFF. The gene calls are TRBV12-5 and TRBJ1-1; D call uncertain. The V end was cut by 7 bases, the J end by 5 bases, with 14 bases between. CDR1 and CDR2 (germline): LGHNT, FRNRAP. The CDR3 spans 13 residues.

The chain joins TRBV6-1 to TRBJ2-3; 9 bases are shared with TRBD1. This CDR3 has 15 residues. Germline assignment: CDR1 MNHNS and CDR2 SASEGT. J lost 2 bases, V lost 3 bases, and 3 bases had no gene match. CDR3 loop: CASSDGTGHTDTQYF. The CDR3 DNA sequence: TGTGCCAGCAGTGACGGGACAGGGCACACAGATACGCAGTATTTT.

The chain has TRBV29-1 and TRBJ2-5, with 9 nucleotides matching TRBD2. The CDR3 length is 13 residues. Germline V gene lookup returns CDR1 SQVTM and CDR2 ANQGSEA. The CDR3 nucleotides are TGCGCCTTTACAGCGGGAGGTCGGGAGACCCAGTACTTC. Translating gives CAFTAGGRETQYF.

The chain joins TRBV6-5 to TRBJ2-7; maybe TRBD2 (5 bases). The germline CDR1 and CDR2 sequences are MNHEY and SVGAGI. The length of the CDR3 is 13 residues. V was shortened by 7 bases and J by 4 bases, with 14 bases between the two germline ends. The CDR3 sequence: CASTHRTGYEQYF. The DNA for the CDR3 is TGTGCCAGCACCCACCGGACGGGATACGAGCAGTACTTC.

The chain joins TRBV19 to TRBJ1-1; TRBD1 agrees at 8 bases. The CDR3 spans 12 residues. Per the germline V gene, CDR1 is LNHDA and CDR2 is SQIVND (reference sequence). CDR3 residues: CASQGANTEAFF. The CDR3 DNA follows: TGTGCGTCCCAGGGGGCTAACACTGAAGCTTTCTTT.

The rearrangement links TRBV27 to TRBJ1-2; unclear D gene. Germline values: CDR1 MNHEY, CDR2 SMNVEV (reference sequence). The CDR3 is 14 residues long. V lost 8 bases to trimming and J lost 3 bases, with 16 bases between them. CDR3 bases: TGTGCCAGCGCCGGGAAGGAAGGATACTATGGCTACACCTTC. Encoded protein: CASAGKEGYYGYTF.

This sequence joins TRBV5-1 and TRBJ2-1; 8 positions match TRBD1. CDR1 is SGHRS and CDR2 is YFSETQ in the germline V gene. The CDR3 has 19 residues. The V and J ends lost 2 bases and 7 bases, in that order; junction bases with no gene match: 20. This chain's CDR3 is CASSFAKDRATHVLNEQFF. The CDR3 nucleotides read TGCGCCAGCAGCTTTGCGAAGGACAGGGCAACACACGTATTGAATGAGCAGTTCTTC.

The V call is TRBV18, the J call TRBJ2-3, with TRBD2 identical over 10 bases. CDR3 length: 16 residues. Trimming cost V 4 bases and J 3 bases; bases outside gene matches: 7. Germline loops: CDR1 KGHSH, CDR2 LQKENI. CDR3 residues: CASSLLSGRRTDTQYF. For the CDR3, the DNA is TGTGCCAGCTCACTCCTTAGCGGGAGGAGGACAGATACGCAGTATTTT.

The chain has TRBV29-1 and TRBJ2-1; no definite D call. The CDR3 is made up of 12 amino acids. V was pared by 3 bases and J by 5 bases, with 8 bases between. Germline V gene data show CDR1 as SQVTM and CDR2 as ANQGSEA. CDR3 residues: CSVDFGNNEQFF. CDR3 nucleotides: TGCAGCGTTGATTTCGGAAACAATGAGCAGTTCTTC.

The chain has TRBV30 and TRBJ1-1; D gene ambiguous. Trimming removed 1 base at V and 0 bases at J, with 6 bases between. The CDR3 has 13 amino acids. CDR1 and CDR2 from the germline V gene are GTSNPN and SVGIG (reference sequence). The chain's CDR3 is CAWSGELNTEAFF. In DNA, the CDR3 is TGTGCCTGGAGTGGAGAATTGAACACTGAAGCTTTCTTT.

V gene TRBV5-6 combines with J gene TRBJ2-3; tentatively, D is TRBD2 (6 bases). Germline CDR1 SGHDT, CDR2 YYEEEE. V was shortened by 4 bases and J by 2 bases, with 11 bases between the two germline ends. The CDR3 length is 14 residues. CDR3 residues: CASSGGLNTDTQYF. Here the CDR3 DNA reads TGTGCCAGCAGCGGCGGACTAAACACAGATACGCAGTATTTT.

This chain uses TRBV4-1 with TRBJ1-2; a weak D match, TRBD1 (5 bases). The V gene lost 3 bases and the J gene lost 4 bases, with 12 bases spanning the gap. This CDR3 has 14 amino acids. Per the germline V gene, CDR1 is MGHRA and CDR2 is YSYEKL. CDR3 protein: CASSQFATAYGYTF. The CDR3 DNA follows: TGCGCCAGCAGCCAGTTTGCGACAGCCTATGGCTACACCTTC.

The chain uses TRBV30 and TRBJ2-2; 10 bases are shared with TRBD2. V gave up 2 bases and J gave up 4 bases; unmatched junction bases: 4. The CDR3 has 15 amino acids. Germline-derived CDR1 and CDR2 are GTSNPN and SVGIG (reference sequence). The CDR3 loop reads CAWSSAGGPTGELFF. Written as DNA, the CDR3 is TGTGCCTGGAGTTCAGCGGGGGGGCCCACCGGGGAGCTGTTTTTT.

The rearrangement joins TRBV6-1 to TRBJ2-1, with D perhaps being TRBD1 or TRBD2 (5 bases each). CDR1 and CDR2 from the germline V gene are MNHNS and SASEGT. The CDR3 is 13 amino acids. V gave up 3 bases and J gave up 9 bases, with 12 bases separating them. This CDR3 reads CASSDAWDGEQFF. The DNA for the CDR3 is TGTGCCAGCAGTGACGCTTGGGACGGTGAGCAGTTCTTC.